This T cell receptor (beta chain) was captured by sequencing in a study of T cell clonality in common variable immunodeficiency. The CDR3 totals 13 residues. Looked up from germline, CDR1 is SGHRS and CDR2 is YFSETQ. The V gene end was trimmed by 4 bases and the J gene end by 5 bases; junction bases not matched to a gene: 4. Assay used: immunoSEQ multiplex PCR; TCRdb lists only in-frame clones, some missing. The repertoire has approximately 44,000 clones, none seen only once; the ten largest take approximately 3%. In this sample, this clone turned up many times. Read coverage stops 3 residues before the CDR3 terminus; the germline J gene supplies the remainder.

Sequencing was done on a sample of peripheral blood mononuclear cells. This sequence joins TRBV5-1 and TRBJ2-5, with TRBD1 matching over 8 bases. This receptor was taken from a person aged 18 to 75 in good health. The CDR3 reads CASSPGQGETQYF. The DNA read from the CDR3 is TGCGCCAGCAGCCCAGGACAGGGCGAGACC.